A single sample gave rise to the 4 T cell receptor beta chains below, sequenced in a study of vaccination effects on CD4 cells after COVID-19. Which antigens these TCRs recognize remains unknown. Expansion with viral peptide pools was applied to antigen-specific CD4+ T cells by the ViraFEST assay prior to sequencing. Culturing for roughly 9 days preceded CD4+ T cell isolation. Either the BNT162b2 or mRNA-1273 vaccine was given to participants in two doses. Data came from immunoSEQ multiplex PCR; TCRdb stores just in-frame clones and leaves some out. Found here are roughly 16,000 clones, about three quarters of them singletons; the top ten hold approximately 17%. Sample: CD4+ T cells from PBMCs cultured with HCoV-NL63 spike peptides, taken after COVID-19 vaccination. Receptors were obtained from a human donor who received a COVID-19 vaccine.

The chain couples TRBV5-4 to TRBJ2-7; 10 nucleotides line up with TRBD1. The CDR3 totals 17 residues. Trimming took 5 bases from V and 0 from J; bases not matched to a gene: 11. In germline, CDR1 is SGHNT, CDR2 YYREEE (reference sequence). CDR3 protein: CASSHGQGVAASYEQYF. For the CDR3, the DNA is TGTGCCAGCAGTCACGGACAGGGGGTGGCCGCCTCCTACGAGCAGTACTTC.

The chain recombines TRBV18 with TRBJ1-1; no clear D. The CDR3 extends over 15 amino acids. Between the trimmed V and J ends, which lost 3 bases and 6 bases, there was a span of 17 bases. Per germline, CDR1 KGHSH and CDR2 LQKENI. The CDR3 spells CASSPSVTLSAEAFF. CDR3 bases: TGTGCCAGCTCACCTTCCGTCACTTTAAGCGCTGAAGCTTTCTTT.

The chain combines TRBV20-1 with TRBJ2-7; possible D gene TRBD1, 5 bases. The V end was cut by 6 bases, the J end by 4 bases, with 10 bases between. This CDR3 has 11 residues. Germline V gene lookup returns CDR1 DFQATT and CDR2 SNEGSKA (reference sequence). Written as DNA, the CDR3 is TGCAGTGCCTCCCAGGGTTACGAGCAGTACTTC. Translated: CSASQGYEQYF.

The chain joins TRBV5-5 to TRBJ1-1; D remains ambiguous. Germline CDR1 SGHKS, CDR2 YYEKEE (reference sequence). V was clipped by 0 bases and J by 0 bases, with 3 bases between them. CDR3 size: 13 residues. The CDR3 loop is CASSLVVNTEAFF. CDR3 coding DNA: TGTGCCAGCAGCTTGGTGGTGAACACTGAAGCTTTCTTT.